This T cell receptor beta chain was found in a study of blood T cell repertoires in COVID-19. For the study at large: Sites across the United States, Italy and Spain contributed samples from acute and convalescent COVID-19.

Per the study methods: Reference gene primers were amplified, and this amplification served to estimate nucleated cell counts. Measured with immunoSEQ multiplex PCR; TCRdb has only the in-frame clones, and not every one. V and J calls and clone size are copied from that table; D and trimming were computed from the DNA. Seen here are roughly 180,000 clones, under 85% observed once, and the top ten hold 6.5% to 7.5%. J gave up 4 bases and V 4 bases, and 7 bases lay outside the gene matches. Germline values: CDR1 MGHRA, CDR2 YSYEKL. The CDR3 is 15 residues long. The TCR originated in a man at least 80 years old with COVID-19, enrolled during active disease. The sequenced material came from peripheral blood. This sequence joins TRBV4-1 and TRBJ1-3, with 7 bases aligning to TRBD1. The CDR3 bases are TGCGCCAGCAGCCGAGGACAGGACTCGGGAAACACCATATATTTT. Its protein product is CASSRGQDSGNTIYF.